The 15 T cell receptor beta chains below were found in one sample sequenced in a study of Ad26.COV2.S vaccination and SARS-CoV-2 variants. Described treatment: about 20 received Ad26.COV2.S at low or high dose, single or two shots; about five received placebo; per-sample allocation not given. Day 63 after the first injection of vaccine or placebo was the sampling time. Sequenced by immunoSEQ multiplex PCR; TCRdb stores in-frame clones only, minus some. This sample has 300,000 to 500,000 clones, with roughly nine tenths found just once. The source was peripheral blood, collected in a trial of Ad26.COV2.S vaccine versus placebo. Receptor source: a person aged 18-60 years who received the Ad26.COV2.S COVID-19 vaccine or a placebo.

This clone was observed a few times. The chain couples TRBV10-1 to TRBJ1-6; perhaps TRBD1 as D (6 bases). The germline CDR1 and CDR2 sequences are WNHNN and SYGVQD (reference sequence). V shed 4 bases and J shed 8 bases, with 12 bases lying between them. The CDR3 has 14 residues. The CDR3 loop reads CASSGAGVDSPLHF. As DNA, the CDR3 is TGCGCCAGCAGTGGGGCAGGGGTGGATTCACCCCTCCACTTT.

The chain uses TRBV6-5 and TRBJ1-2, with TRBD1 matching 9 bases. The V gene end was trimmed by 8 bases and the J gene end by 5 bases; junction bases not matched to a gene: 6. CDR1 and CDR2 from the germline V gene are MNHEY and SVGAGI. The CDR3 sequence is 13 residues long. This CDR3 reads CASGQGTEYGYTF. The CDR3 nucleotides read TGTGCCAGCGGACAGGGGACGGAGTATGGCTACACCTTC.

The chain links TRBV9 to TRBJ2-1; tentative D call: TRBD1 (7 bases). Trimming removed 4 bases at V and 6 bases at J, with 26 bases between. The CDR3 totals 18 residues. Germline lookup yields CDR1 SGDLS and CDR2 YYNGEE. CDR3 amino acids: CASSSRLRGGGSGNEQFF. CDR3 coding DNA: TGTGCCAGCAGCTCCCGCCTAAGAGGAGGGGGCAGCGGCAATGAGCAGTTCTTC.

The V and J genes are TRBV21-1 and TRBJ1-1. TRBV21-1 is a recognized pseudogene. The CDR3 spans 14 residues. The CDR3, as DNA: TGTGCCAGCGGGGAGGCAAACATGAACACTGAAGCTTTCTTT. Translating gives CASGEANMNTEAFF.

This clone was counted a few times. The chain joins TRBV3-1 (or the pseudogene TRBV3-2) to TRBJ1-6; D is possibly TRBD1 (5 bases). The CDR3 is 14 amino acids. The germline gives CDR1 LGHDT, CDR2 YNNKEL (reference sequence). Trimming shortened V by 7 bases and J by 9 bases, and 16 bases separated the two germline ends. The CDR3, as DNA: TGTGCCAGCACGAACTTGGGGGGTGGTTCACCCCTCCACTTT. Residues: CASTNLGGGSPLHF.

This clone was seen only once. This chain connects TRBV6-5 to TRBJ2-5; 7 bases are shared with TRBD1. The CDR3 totals 13 residues. CDR1 is MNHEY and CDR2 is SVGAGI in the germline V gene. The junction had 6 bases not matched to a gene; V was cut back by 7 bases and J by 4 bases. The CDR3 DNA reads as TGTGCCAGCACCGAGACAGGGTTAGAGACCCAGTACTTC. It codes for CASTETGLETQYF.

This clone was seen a few times. The chain is built from TRBV6-6 and TRBJ1-5; D perhaps matches TRBD1 (6 bases). Germline V gene sequence: CDR1 MNHNY, CDR2 SVGAGI (reference sequence). This CDR3 has 13 amino acids. Trimming left V 4 bases short and J 4 bases short, with 8 bases between. CDR3: CASSLTGNQPQHF. Here the CDR3 DNA reads TGTGCCAGCAGTTTGACAGGTAATCAGCCCCAGCATTTT.

As for this clone: It differs at one base from a far larger clone, so likely a read error. The sample contains more than one DNA sequence encoding this CDR3. V gene TRBV12-3 or TRBV12-4 combines with J gene TRBJ1-4; no firm D call. This CDR3 contains 11 residues. Trimming stripped 3 bases from V and 8 bases from J, with 4 bases between. The CDR3 bases are TGTGCCAGCAGTTTCGGGGAAAAACTGTTTTTT. Its protein is CASSFGEKLFF.

The sample holds one count of this clone. The chain carries TRBV11-3 and TRBJ2-3; 7 positions match TRBD2. CDR3 length equals 14 residues. With V trimmed by 4 bases and J by 7 bases, 8 bases remained unmatched. Germline loops: CDR1 SGHNT, CDR2 YENEEA. The CDR3, as DNA: TGTGCCAGCAGCTGGGGGACCGGGGGGAATACGCAGTATTTT. Its translation: CASSWGTGGNTQYF.

CDR3 DNA sequence: TGTGCCAGCAGTTACCGGACAGGCTCGAACACCGGGGAGCTGTTTTTT. This translates into CASSYRTGSNTGELFF. This rearrangement joins TRBV6-6 to TRBJ2-2, with 7 bases matching TRBD1. Germline lookup yields CDR1 MNHNY and CDR2 SVGAGI (reference sequence). The J segment lost 0 bases and the V segment lost 2 bases, leaving 3 bases of the junction unmatched. This CDR3 is 16 amino acids long.

The V and J genes are TRBV21-1 and TRBJ1-5; TRBD1, the table's D call, lacks a check against the DNA. TRBV21-1 is a listed pseudogene. CDR3 length: 17 amino acids. DNA for the CDR3: TGTGCCAGCAGCAAAAGGCGGCGCAGGGGGGTCGGTCAGCCCCAGCATTTT. Translating it yields CASSKRRRRGVGQPQHF.

The genes are TRBV14 and TRBJ2-2; D is unresolved. The CDR3 is 13 residues long. Trimming pared 3 bases from V and 8 bases from J, leaving 10 bases between. In germline, CDR1 is SGHDN, CDR2 FVKESK. The chain's CDR3 is CASSHDEEGELFF. CDR3 DNA: TGTGCCAGCAGCCATGATGAAGAGGGGGAGCTGTTTTTT.

The chain couples TRBV2 to TRBJ2-1; 9 bases are a match to TRBD2. This CDR3 spans 14 amino acids. After removal of 4 bases from V and 5 bases from J, the junction contained 3 bases not matched to a gene. Germline V gene lookup returns CDR1 SNHLY and CDR2 FYNNEI. This chain's CDR3 is CASSGLAENNEQFF. In DNA, the CDR3 is TGTGCCAGCAGTGGACTAGCGGAAAACAATGAGCAGTTCTTC.

The CDR3 bases are TGCGCCAGCAGCTTGGTTTCTAATTCACCCCTCCACTTT. This sequence encodes CASSLVSNSPLHF. This chain joins TRBV5-1 and TRBJ1-6; D is unclear. Germline loops: CDR1 SGHRS, CDR2 YFSETQ. The CDR3 length is 13 residues. V shed 0 bases and J shed 6 bases, with 4 bases lying between them.

This clone was counted only a few times. The chain links TRBV7-6 to TRBJ2-2; no clear D. V lost 5 bases to trimming and J lost 4 bases, with 8 bases between them. The CDR3 length is 13 residues. The germline gives CDR1 SGHVS, CDR2 FNYEAQ. In DNA, the CDR3 is TGTGCCAGCAGCCCCTCGGGCACCGGGGAGCTGTTTTTT. It translates to CASSPSGTGELFF.